The 22 T cell receptor beta chains below were found in one sample sequenced in a study of OX40 agonist ivuxolimab in advanced cancers. TCRdb keeps only in-frame clones here, not all; method: immunoSEQ multiplex PCR. This sample has tens of thousands of clones, with roughly 80% found just once. Here the sequenced sample was CD4+ or CD8+ T cells sorted from blood, taken in a trial of the OX40 agonist ivuxolimab. The receptors shown here come from an adult with an advanced solid tumor such as melanoma, head and neck, liver or kidney cancer.

The chain couples TRBV6-5 to TRBJ2-6, with D hard to call. V was shortened by 7 bases and J by 4 bases, with 14 bases between the two germline ends. In germline, CDR1 is MNHEY, CDR2 SVGAGI. The CDR3 has 15 amino acids. CDR3 nucleotides: TGTGCCAGCACTACCGTACGATCGGGGGCCAACGTCCTGACTTTC. As protein: CASTTVRSGANVLTF.

The chain combines TRBV5-1 with TRBJ2-3, with D tentatively TRBD2 (5 bases). Trimming stripped 2 bases from V and 0 bases from J, with 7 bases between. This CDR3 region has 14 residues. Germline-derived CDR1 and CDR2 are SGHRS and YFSETQ. Here the CDR3 DNA reads TGCGCCAGCAGCTTAGCGGATAGCACAGATACGCAGTATTTT. The encoded protein is CASSLADSTDTQYF.

This clone has just a few counts. V usage is TRBV19 and J usage is TRBJ1-1; tentatively, D is TRBD1 (6 bases). The CDR3 loop spans 12 amino acids. V was pared by 3 bases and J by 8 bases, with 10 bases between. CDR1 LNHDA and CDR2 SQIVND come from the germline V gene (reference sequence). This CDR3 is CASSIRQGEAFF. The CDR3 bases are TGTGCCAGTAGTATCAGGCAGGGGGAAGCTTTCTTT.

The rearrangement joins TRBV4-2 to TRBJ2-7; D assignment may be TRBD1 or TRBD2 (5 bases each). The germline V gene has CDR1 LGHNA and CDR2 YNFKEQ. Trimming removed 1 base from V and 3 bases from J, with 13 bases in between. This CDR3 contains 15 residues. The CDR3 reads CASSQGGGPNYEQYF. In DNA, the CDR3 is TGTGCCAGCAGCCAAGGGGGCGGGCCGAACTACGAGCAGTACTTC.

V and J are TRBV30 and TRBJ2-3, with 10 bases lining up with TRBD2. The CDR3 consists of 15 residues. CDR1 is GTSNPN and CDR2 is SVGIG in the germline V gene (reference sequence). Germline trimming cut 1 base from V and 0 bases from J; bases unmatched to any gene: 1. The CDR3 DNA sequence: TGTGCCTGGAGTGGAGCGGGAGGGAGCACAGATACGCAGTATTTT. Its translation is CAWSGAGGSTDTQYF.

The CDR3 nucleotides read TGTGCCAGCAGTCGGGACAGGGGGCGCTTGAGCGAGCAGTACTTC. Its protein product is CASSRDRGRLSEQYF. The chain couples TRBV6-5 to TRBJ2-5; TRBD1 matches 12 bases. The better agreement between TRBJ2-7 and the DNA end casts doubt on the J call. The CDR3 has 15 residues. Germline lookup yields CDR1 MNHEY and CDR2 SVGAGI.

The chain links TRBV6-1 to TRBJ1-2; D might be TRBD1 (5 bases). CDR1 is MNHNS and CDR2 is SASEGT in the germline V gene. The CDR3 spans 13 residues. V shed 3 bases and J shed 8 bases, with 13 bases lying between them. In DNA form, the CDR3 reads TGTGCCAGCAGTGACTTAAACAGGTTCGGCTACACCTTC. Translation gives CASSDLNRFGYTF.

The genes are TRBV15 and TRBJ2-7; 8 bases map to TRBD1. The V gene's germline CDR1 is LNHNV and CDR2 YYDKDF (reference sequence). The CDR3 is made up of 15 amino acids. V shed 3 bases and J 3 bases; nucleotides not matched to a gene: 7. CDR3 sequence: CATSRLQGGVYEQYF. The CDR3 region has the DNA TGTGCCACCAGCAGGCTACAGGGGGGAGTCTACGAGCAGTACTTC.

V gene TRBV6-4 combines with J gene TRBJ2-3; D may be TRBD1 (6 bases). The CDR3 consists of 13 residues. The germline CDR1 and CDR2 sequences are MRHNA and SNTAGT. V was clipped by 5 bases and J by 6 bases, with 12 bases between them. The CDR3: CASSRTVADTQYF. Written as DNA, the CDR3 is TGTGCCAGCAGTAGGACAGTTGCGGATACGCAGTATTTT.

The chain combines TRBV21-1 with TRBJ2-5. TRBV21-1 is reported as a pseudogene. The CDR3 totals 13 residues. The CDR3 loop reads CASKRLSKETQYF. DNA of the CDR3: TGTGCCAGCAAAAGGCTCTCCAAGGAGACCCAGTACTTC.

The chain uses TRBV9 and TRBJ1-2; the D gene is possibly TRBD1 (5 bases). The V and J ends lost 0 bases and 5 bases respectively, with 14 bases between them. CDR3 size: 15 residues. Germline-derived CDR1 and CDR2 are SGDLS and YYNGEE. The CDR3 DNA is TGTGCCAGCAGCGTAGTAATTGGGGGAACATATGGCTACACCTTC. Translating gives CASSVVIGGTYGYTF.

The rearrangement joins TRBV27 to TRBJ1-5; possibly TRBD1 for D (6 bases). V was clipped by 4 bases and J by 2 bases, with 9 bases between them. In germline, CDR1 is MNHEY, CDR2 SMNVEV (reference sequence). This CDR3 region has 14 residues. The CDR3 nucleotides are TGTGCCAGCAGTTCGACAGGCCGCAATCAGCCCCAGCATTTT. It encodes CASSSTGRNQPQHF.

The DNA of the CDR3 is TGTGCCAGTAGTATAGAAGGGACAGATACGCAGTATTTT. Translating gives CASSIEGTDTQYF. This chain links TRBV19 with TRBJ2-3; D remains unclear. Trimming removed 0 bases from V and 3 bases from J, with 4 bases in between. CDR1 and CDR2 from the germline V gene are LNHDA and SQIVND (reference sequence). The CDR3 loop spans 13 amino acids.

This chain links TRBV29-1 with TRBJ2-5; 8 bases line up with TRBD1. The CDR3 is 14 amino acids. J gave up 5 bases and V 3 bases, and 8 bases lay outside the gene matches. Germline V gene data show CDR1 as SQVTM and CDR2 as ANQGSEA. The DNA of the CDR3 is TGCAGCGTTGACCAGGGCAGGGGGCAGGAGACCCAGTACTTC. This sequence encodes CSVDQGRGQETQYF.

The rearrangement links TRBV18 to TRBJ2-1; D call uncertain. The CDR3 is 13 amino acids. The germline CDR1 and CDR2 sequences are KGHSH and LQKENI. V was shortened by 0 bases and J by 4 bases, with 4 bases between the two germline ends. CDR3 sequence reads: CASSPPGYNEQFF. The CDR3 DNA reads TGTGCCAGCTCACCACCGGGTTACAATGAGCAGTTCTTC.

The V call is TRBV9, the J call TRBJ1-5; D gene uncertain. This CDR3 region has 13 residues. Looked up from germline, CDR1 is SGDLS and CDR2 is YYNGEE. The ends were cut back, 4 bases at V and 8 bases at J, with 13 bases in the middle. The CDR3 reads CASSLGILEPQHF. For the CDR3, the DNA is TGTGCCAGCAGCTTAGGCATCCTGGAGCCCCAGCATTTT.

V is TRBV6-6 and J is TRBJ2-3; D is perhaps TRBD1 (6 bases). Trimming stripped 2 bases from V and 2 bases from J, with 11 bases between. The CDR3 is 15 residues long. Looked up from germline, CDR1 is MNHNY and CDR2 is SVGAGI (reference sequence). The chain's CDR3 is CASSYRTANTDTQYF. CDR3 sequence (DNA): TGTGCCAGCAGTTACCGGACAGCGAACACAGATACGCAGTATTTT.

The rearrangement uses TRBV6-6 and TRBJ2-5; 7 bases line up with TRBD2. Trimming cost V 7 bases and J 5 bases; bases outside gene matches: 7. Germline CDR1 reads MNHNY; CDR2 reads SVGAGI (reference sequence). The CDR3 length is 13 residues. CDR3 sequence: CASTSSGTETQYF. CDR3 DNA: TGTGCCAGCACATCTAGCGGAACCGAGACCCAGTACTTC.

In this sample, this clone is medium-sized. The rearrangement uses TRBV6-1 and TRBJ1-1, with D possibly matching TRBD1 (5 bases). The V end lost 5 bases, the J end lost 1 base, and 11 bases lay between the germline ends. Germline V gene sequence: CDR1 MNHNS, CDR2 SASEGT. The CDR3 sequence is 14 residues long. The chain's CDR3 is CASSLWGWNTEAFF. The CDR3 nucleotides are TGTGCCAGCAGTCTCTGGGGGTGGAACACTGAAGCTTTCTTT.

The V call is TRBV4-3, the J call TRBJ2-2, with 8 bases matching TRBD2. V was clipped by 0 bases and J by 3 bases; unmatched bases: 9. CDR1 is LGHNA and CDR2 is YSLEER in the germline V gene. The CDR3 spans 18 residues. CDR3 in amino acids: CASSQEVREAHHTGELFF. For the CDR3, the DNA is TGCGCCAGCAGCCAAGAGGTGCGGGAGGCCCACCACACCGGGGAGCTGTTTTTT.

J is TRBJ1-1 and V is TRBV5-1; perhaps TRBD1 as D (5 bases). The germline V gene encodes CDR1 SGHRS and CDR2 YFSETQ. Trimming took off 2 bases at V and 5 bases at J, with 13 bases between the two ends. The CDR3 spans 14 residues. DNA for the CDR3: TGCGCCAGCAGCTTAGTCGGGGCGGGGACTGAAGCTTTCTTT. Protein: CASSLVGAGTEAFF.

The chain carries TRBV7-9 and TRBJ2-6; D is unclear. CDR3 length: 14 residues. Germline values: CDR1 SEHNR, CDR2 FQNEAQ (reference sequence). V shed 3 bases and J shed 0 bases, with 3 bases lying between them. The CDR3 DNA is TGTGCCAGCAGCTTGTCCTCTGGGGCCAACGTCCTGACTTTC. This translates into CASSLSSGANVLTF.